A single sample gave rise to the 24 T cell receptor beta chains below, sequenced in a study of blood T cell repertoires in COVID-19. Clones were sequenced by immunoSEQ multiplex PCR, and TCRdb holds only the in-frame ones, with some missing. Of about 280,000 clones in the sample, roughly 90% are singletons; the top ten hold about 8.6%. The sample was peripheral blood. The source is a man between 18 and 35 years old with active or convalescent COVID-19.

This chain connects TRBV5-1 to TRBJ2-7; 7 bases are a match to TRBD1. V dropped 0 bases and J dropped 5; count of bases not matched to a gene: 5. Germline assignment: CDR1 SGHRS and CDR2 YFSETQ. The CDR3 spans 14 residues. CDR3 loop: CASSLGDREHEQYF. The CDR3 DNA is TGCGCCAGCAGCTTGGGAGACAGGGAACACGAGCAGTACTTC.

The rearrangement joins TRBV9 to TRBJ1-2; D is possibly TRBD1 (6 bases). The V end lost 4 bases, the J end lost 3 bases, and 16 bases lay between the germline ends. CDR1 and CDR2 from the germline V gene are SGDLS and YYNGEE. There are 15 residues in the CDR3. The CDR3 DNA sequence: TGTGCCAGCAGCTCGAGCCGACAGGCACACTATGGCTACACCTTC. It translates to CASSSSRQAHYGYTF.

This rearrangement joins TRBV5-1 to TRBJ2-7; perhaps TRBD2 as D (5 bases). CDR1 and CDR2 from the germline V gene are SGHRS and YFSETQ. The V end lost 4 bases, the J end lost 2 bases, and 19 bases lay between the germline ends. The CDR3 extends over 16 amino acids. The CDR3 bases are TGCGCCAGCAGCGCGCCCGTCGAGGGCAGCCCCTACGAGCAGTACTTC. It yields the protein CASSAPVEGSPYEQYF. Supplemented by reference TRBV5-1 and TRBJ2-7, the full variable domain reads KAGVTQTPRYLIKTRGQQVTLSCSPISGHRSVSWYQQTPGQGLQFLFEYFSETQRNKGNFPGRFSGRQFSNSRSEMNVSTLELGDSALYLCASSAPVEGSPYEQYFGPGTRLTVT.

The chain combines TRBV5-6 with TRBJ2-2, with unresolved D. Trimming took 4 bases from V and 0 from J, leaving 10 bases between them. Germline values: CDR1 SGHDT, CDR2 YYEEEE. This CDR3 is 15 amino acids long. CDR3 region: CASSISPANTGELFF. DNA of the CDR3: TGTGCCAGCAGCATCAGTCCCGCGAACACCGGGGAGCTGTTTTTT.

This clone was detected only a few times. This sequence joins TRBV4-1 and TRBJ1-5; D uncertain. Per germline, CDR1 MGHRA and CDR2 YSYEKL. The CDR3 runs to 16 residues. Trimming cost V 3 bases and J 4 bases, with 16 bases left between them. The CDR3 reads CASSQGGGGLNQPQHF. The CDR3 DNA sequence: TGCGCCAGCAGCCAGGGTGGAGGAGGCCTTAATCAGCCCCAGCATTTT.

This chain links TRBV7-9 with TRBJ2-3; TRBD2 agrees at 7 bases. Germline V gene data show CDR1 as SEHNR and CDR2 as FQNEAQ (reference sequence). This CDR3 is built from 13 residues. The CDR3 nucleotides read TGTGCGGAGAGAGCGGGGACCACAGATACGCAGTATTTT. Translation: CAERAGTTDTQYF. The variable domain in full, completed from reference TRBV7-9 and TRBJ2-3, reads DTGVSQNPRHKITKRGQNVTFRCDPISEHNRLYWYRQTLGQGPEFLTYFQNEAQLEKSRLLSDRFSAERPKGSFSTLEIQRTEQGDSAMYLCAERAGTTDTQYFGPGTRLTVL.

The CDR3 nucleotides are TGCGCCAGCAGCCAGGGGCGAGACTACGAGCAGTACTTC. It translates to CASSQGRDYEQYF. This chain uses TRBV4-1 with TRBJ2-7; perhaps TRBD1 as D (5 bases). The ends were cut back, 3 bases at V and 3 bases at J, with 9 bases in the middle. This CDR3 is built from 13 residues. Germline CDR1 is MGHRA and CDR2 is YSYEKL.

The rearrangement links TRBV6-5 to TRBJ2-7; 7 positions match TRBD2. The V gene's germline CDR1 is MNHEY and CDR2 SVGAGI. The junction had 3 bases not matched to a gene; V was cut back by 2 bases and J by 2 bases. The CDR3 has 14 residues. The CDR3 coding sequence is TGTGCCAGCAGTTACGGGGGGGTCCCCTACGAGCAGTACTTC. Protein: CASSYGGVPYEQYF.

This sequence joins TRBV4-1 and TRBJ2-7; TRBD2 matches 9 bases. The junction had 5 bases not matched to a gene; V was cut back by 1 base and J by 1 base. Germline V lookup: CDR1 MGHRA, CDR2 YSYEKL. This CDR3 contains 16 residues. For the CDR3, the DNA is TGCGCCAGCAGCCAAGTTTCCCTAGCGGGGTCCTACGAGCAGTACTTC. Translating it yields CASSQVSLAGSYEQYF.

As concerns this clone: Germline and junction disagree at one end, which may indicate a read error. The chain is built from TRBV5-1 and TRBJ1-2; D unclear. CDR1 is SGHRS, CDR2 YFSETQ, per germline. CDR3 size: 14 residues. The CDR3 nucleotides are TGCGCCAGCAGTTTGGAGGCCGGGTACTATGGCTACACCTTC. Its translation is CASSLEAGYYGYTF.

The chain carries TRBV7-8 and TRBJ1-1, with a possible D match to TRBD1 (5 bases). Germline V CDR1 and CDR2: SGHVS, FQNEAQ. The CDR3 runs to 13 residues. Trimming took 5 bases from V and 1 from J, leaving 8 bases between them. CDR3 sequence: CASSHQGNTEAFF. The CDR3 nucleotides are TGTGCCAGCAGCCACCAGGGGAACACTGAAGCTTTCTTT. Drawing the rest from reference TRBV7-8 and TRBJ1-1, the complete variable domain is GAGVSQSPRYKVAKRGQDVALRCDPISGHVSLFWYQQALGQGPEFLTYFQNEAQLDKSGLPSDRFFAERPEGSVSTLKIQRTQQEDSAVYLCASSHQGNTEAFFGQGTRLTVV.

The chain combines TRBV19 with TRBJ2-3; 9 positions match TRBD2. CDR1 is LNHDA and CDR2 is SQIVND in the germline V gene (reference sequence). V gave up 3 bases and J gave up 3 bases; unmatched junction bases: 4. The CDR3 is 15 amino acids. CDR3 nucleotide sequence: TGTGCCAGTAGTATCGGGCGGGGGGGGACAGATACGCAGTATTTT. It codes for CASSIGRGGTDTQYF.

CDR3 coding DNA: TGTGCCAGTAAAATCGGCAATCAGCCCCAGCATTTT. Translated, it gives CASKIGNQPQHF. This rearrangement joins TRBV19 to TRBJ1-5; D not certain. Germline loops: CDR1 LNHDA, CDR2 SQIVND (reference sequence). The CDR3 loop spans 12 amino acids. V was clipped by 7 bases and J by 2 bases, with 6 bases between them.

CDR3 residues: CASSPGRFHEQYF. DNA of the CDR3: TGTGCCAGCAGCCCTGGGAGGTTCCACGAGCAGTACTTC. This sequence joins TRBV7-9 and TRBJ2-7, with D possibly matching TRBD2 (6 bases). This CDR3 is 13 amino acids long. V was pared by 5 bases and J by 5 bases, with 13 bases between. The germline V gene encodes CDR1 SEHNR and CDR2 FQNEAQ (reference sequence). Full variable domain (remainder filled in from reference TRBV7-9 and TRBJ2-7): DTGVSQNPRHKITKRGQNVTFRCDPISEHNRLYWYRQTLGQGPEFLTYFQNEAQLEKSRLLSDRFSAERPKGSFSTLEIQRTEQGDSAMYLCASSPGRFHEQYFGPGTRLTVT.

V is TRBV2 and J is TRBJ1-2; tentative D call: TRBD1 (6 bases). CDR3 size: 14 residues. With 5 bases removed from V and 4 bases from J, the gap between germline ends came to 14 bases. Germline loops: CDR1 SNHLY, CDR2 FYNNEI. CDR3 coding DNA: TGTGCCAGCAGTCGGGACACCACTAGCTATGGCTACACCTTC. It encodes CASSRDTTSYGYTF.

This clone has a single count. The CDR3 sequence is CASSFGVLLAGSETQYF. CDR3 sequence (DNA): TGTGCCAGCAGCTTTGGGGTTCTACTAGCGGGGTCAGAGACCCAGTACTTC. V usage is TRBV7-8 and J usage is TRBJ2-5; 10 nucleotides line up with TRBD2. Germline V lookup: CDR1 SGHVS, CDR2 FQNEAQ. The J segment lost 4 bases and the V segment lost 3 bases, leaving 11 bases of the junction unmatched. There are 17 residues in the CDR3.

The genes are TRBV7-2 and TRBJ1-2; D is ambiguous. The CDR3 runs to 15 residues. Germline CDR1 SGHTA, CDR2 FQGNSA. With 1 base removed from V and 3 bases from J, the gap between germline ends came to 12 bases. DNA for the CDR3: TGTGCCAGCAGCTTAGGAGGCGCCCGGGACTATGGCTACACCTTC. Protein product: CASSLGGARDYGYTF.

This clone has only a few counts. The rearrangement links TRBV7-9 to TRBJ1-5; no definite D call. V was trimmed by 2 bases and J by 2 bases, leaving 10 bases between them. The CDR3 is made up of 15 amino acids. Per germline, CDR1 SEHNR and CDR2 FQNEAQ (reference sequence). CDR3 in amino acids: CASSLSWEGNQPQHF. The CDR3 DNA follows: TGTGCCAGCAGCTTATCGTGGGAGGGCAATCAGCCCCAGCATTTT.

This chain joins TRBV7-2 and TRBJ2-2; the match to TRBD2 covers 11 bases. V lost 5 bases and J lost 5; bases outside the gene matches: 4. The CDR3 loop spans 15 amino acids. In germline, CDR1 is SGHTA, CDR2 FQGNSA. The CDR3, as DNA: TGTGCCAGCAGCCTCCTAGCGGGGGGAACCGGGGAGCTGTTTTTT. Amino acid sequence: CASSLLAGGTGELFF.

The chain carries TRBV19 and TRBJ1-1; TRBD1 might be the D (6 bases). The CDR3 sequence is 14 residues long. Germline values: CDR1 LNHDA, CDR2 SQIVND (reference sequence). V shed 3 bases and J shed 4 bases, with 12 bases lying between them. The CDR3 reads CASSIGRGFTEAFF. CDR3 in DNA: TGTGCCAGTAGTATTGGCAGGGGTTTCACTGAAGCTTTCTTT.

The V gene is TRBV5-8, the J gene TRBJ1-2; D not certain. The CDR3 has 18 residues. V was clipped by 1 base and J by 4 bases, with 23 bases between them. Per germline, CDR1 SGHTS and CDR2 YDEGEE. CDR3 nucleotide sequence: TGTGCCAGCAGCTTGTTCCTACGAGCACGACAAATGTTCTATGGCTACACCTTC. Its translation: CASSLFLRARQMFYGYTF. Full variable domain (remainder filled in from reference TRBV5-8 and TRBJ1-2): EAGVTQSPTHLIKTRGQQATLRCSPISGHTSVYWYQQALGLGLQFLLWYDEGEERNRGNFPPRFSGRQFPNYSSELNVNALELEDSALYLCASSLFLRARQMFYGYTFGSGTRLTVV.

In DNA form, the CDR3 reads TGTGCCAGCAGCCACACCGGGACTGAGAGTTCACCCCTCCACTTT. Protein product: CASSHTGTESSPLHF. V and J are TRBV3-1 (or the pseudogene TRBV3-2) and TRBJ1-6, with D possibly being TRBD1 (5 bases). CDR1 and CDR2 from the germline V gene are LGHDT and YNNKEL (reference sequence). The length of the CDR3 is 15 residues. The V gene lost 3 bases and the J gene lost 9 bases, with 15 bases spanning the gap.

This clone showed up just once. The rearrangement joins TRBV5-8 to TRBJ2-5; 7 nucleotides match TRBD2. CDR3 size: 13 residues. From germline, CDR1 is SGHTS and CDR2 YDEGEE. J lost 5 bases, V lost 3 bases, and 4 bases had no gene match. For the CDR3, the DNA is TGTGCCAGCAGCTCGGGACTAAAGGAGACCCAGTACTTC. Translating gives CASSSGLKETQYF.

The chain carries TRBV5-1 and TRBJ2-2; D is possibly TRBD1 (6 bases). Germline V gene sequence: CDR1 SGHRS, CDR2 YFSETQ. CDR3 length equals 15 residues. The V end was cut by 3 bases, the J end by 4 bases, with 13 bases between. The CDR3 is CASSSGASVTGELFF. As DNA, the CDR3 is TGCGCCAGCAGCTCAGGGGCGTCGGTCACCGGGGAGCTGTTTTTT.